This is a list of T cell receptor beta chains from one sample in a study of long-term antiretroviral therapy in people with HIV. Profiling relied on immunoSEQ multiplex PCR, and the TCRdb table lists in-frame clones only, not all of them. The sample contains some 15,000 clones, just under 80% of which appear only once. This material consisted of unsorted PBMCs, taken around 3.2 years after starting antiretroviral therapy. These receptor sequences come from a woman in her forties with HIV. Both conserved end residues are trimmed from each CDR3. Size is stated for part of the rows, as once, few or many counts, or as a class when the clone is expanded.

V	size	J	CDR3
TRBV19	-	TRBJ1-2	ASSIEEGEGYT
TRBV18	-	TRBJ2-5	ASSLVGGEEETQY
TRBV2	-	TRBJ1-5	ASNTDSNQPQH
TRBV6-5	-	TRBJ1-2	ASRGGTVGYGYT
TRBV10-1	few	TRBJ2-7	ASRAGTGGEQY
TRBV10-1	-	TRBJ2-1	ASSGFKDEQF
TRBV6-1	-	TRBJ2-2	ASSVMQGSTGELF
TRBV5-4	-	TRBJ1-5	ASSLDRSNQPQH
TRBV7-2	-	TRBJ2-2	ASSTQAGGTGELF
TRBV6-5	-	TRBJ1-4	ASSYGVGDEKLF
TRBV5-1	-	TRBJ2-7	ASSSGRGSYEQY
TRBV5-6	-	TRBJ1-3	ASSSAGAFSGNTIY
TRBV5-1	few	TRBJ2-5	ASSSQWGLQETQY
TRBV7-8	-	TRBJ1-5	ASSFRGRGSQPQH
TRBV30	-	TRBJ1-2	AWSVSAVYYGYT
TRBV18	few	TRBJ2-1	ASSSDRSWTNEQF
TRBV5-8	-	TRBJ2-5	ASSLGTGGIGRETQY
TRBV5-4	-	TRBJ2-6	ASSLQGGRVANVLT
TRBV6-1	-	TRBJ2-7	ASSAISTGDFSYEQY
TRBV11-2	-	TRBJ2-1	ASSLDPRGHHYNEQF
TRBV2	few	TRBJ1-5	ASNPQGNNQPQH
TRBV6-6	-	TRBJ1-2	ASSGTGGNYGYT
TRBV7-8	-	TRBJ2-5	ASSLVAVQETQY
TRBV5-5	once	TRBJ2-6	ASSLAVGQGSGANVLT
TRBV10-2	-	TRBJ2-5	ASSRGETQY
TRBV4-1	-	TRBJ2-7	ASSSQWRSYEQY
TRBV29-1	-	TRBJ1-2	SVTTDSYNGYT
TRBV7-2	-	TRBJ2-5	ASSLLAGISETQY